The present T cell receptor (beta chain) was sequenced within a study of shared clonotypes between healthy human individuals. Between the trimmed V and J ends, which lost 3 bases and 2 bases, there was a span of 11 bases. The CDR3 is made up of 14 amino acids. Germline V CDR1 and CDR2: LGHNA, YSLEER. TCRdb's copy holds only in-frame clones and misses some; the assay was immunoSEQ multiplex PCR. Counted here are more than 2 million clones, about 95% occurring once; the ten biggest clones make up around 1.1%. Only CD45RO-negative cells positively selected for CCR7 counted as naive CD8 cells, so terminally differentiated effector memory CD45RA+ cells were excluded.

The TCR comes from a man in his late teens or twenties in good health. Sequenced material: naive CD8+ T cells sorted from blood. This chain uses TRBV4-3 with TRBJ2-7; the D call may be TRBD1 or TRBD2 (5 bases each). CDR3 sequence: CASSHGTGPYEQYF. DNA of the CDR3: TGCGCCAGCAGCCATGGGACGGGGCCCTACGAGCAGTACTTC.